Given below is one TCR beta chain in context. This sample is part of a study of blood T cell repertoires in COVID-19. Study-level information: PBMCs, B-cell-depleted T cells, or T cells provided the cDNA or gDNA that made up the material.

Sequenced by immunoSEQ multiplex PCR; TCRdb stores in-frame clones only, minus some. The top ten hold 4% to 5.5% of the sample, which has some 200,000 clones, 75% to 90% seen once. With V trimmed by 2 bases and J by 3 bases, 4 bases remained unmatched. The CDR3 runs 15 residues. Germline loops: CDR1 KGHDR, CDR2 SFDVKD. What was sequenced was peripheral blood. The TCR was taken from a woman between 40 and 55 years old with acute or convalescent COVID-19. V gene TRBV24-1 combines with J gene TRBJ2-5; 8 nucleotides agree with TRBD2. In nucleotides, the CDR3 is TGTGCCACCAGTGATTCCTCCGGGGGGGAAGAGACCCAGTACTTC. Protein sequence: CATSDSSGGEETQYF.